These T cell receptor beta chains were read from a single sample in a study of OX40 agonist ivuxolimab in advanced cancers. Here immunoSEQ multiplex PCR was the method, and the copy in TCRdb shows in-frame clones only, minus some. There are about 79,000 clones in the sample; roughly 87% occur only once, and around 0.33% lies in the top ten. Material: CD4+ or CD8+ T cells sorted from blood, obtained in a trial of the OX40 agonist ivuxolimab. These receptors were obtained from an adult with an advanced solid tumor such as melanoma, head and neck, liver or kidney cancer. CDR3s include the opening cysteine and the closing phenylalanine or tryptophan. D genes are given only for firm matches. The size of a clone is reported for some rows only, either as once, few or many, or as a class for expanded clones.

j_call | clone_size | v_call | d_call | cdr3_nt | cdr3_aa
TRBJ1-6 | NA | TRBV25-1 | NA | TGTGCCAGCAGGGGCCCGGGTAGCCTCTATAATTCACCCCTCCACTTT | CASRGPGSLYNSPLHF
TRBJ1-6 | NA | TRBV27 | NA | TGTGCCAGCAGTTTATCGGGAGGGTTAGGGGACTATAATTCACCCCTCCACTTT | CASSLSGGLGDYNSPLHF
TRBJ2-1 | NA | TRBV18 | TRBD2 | TGTGCCAGCTCACTCCCTAGCGGGGCGCAGTTCTTC | CASSLPSGAQFF
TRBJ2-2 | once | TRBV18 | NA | TGTGCCGCCCGGCGAGGAGGGAACACCGGGGAGCTGTTTTTT | CAARRGGNTGELFF
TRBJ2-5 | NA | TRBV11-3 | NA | TGTGCCAGCAGCTTAGGAGGTACTTCCGGCGGGCCCCAAGAGACCCAGTACTTC | CASSLGGTSGGPQETQYF
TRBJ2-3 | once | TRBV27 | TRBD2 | TGTGCCAGCAGTTTTCGACTAGCGGGGAGCACAGATACGCAGTATTTT | CASSFRLAGSTDTQYF
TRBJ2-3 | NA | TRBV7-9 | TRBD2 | TGTGCCAGCAGCTCCGGGGGGGGCGCGGGAGATACGCAGTATTTT | CASSSGGGAGDTQYF
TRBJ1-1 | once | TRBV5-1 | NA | TGCGCCAGTAGCTTAGCTACGGGAGACCCGGGCACTGAAGCTTTCTTT | CASSLATGDPGTEAFF
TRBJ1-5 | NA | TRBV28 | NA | TGTGCCAGCAGTTTATTCGACAGCCCTCAGCCCCAGCATTTT | CASSLFDSPQPQHF
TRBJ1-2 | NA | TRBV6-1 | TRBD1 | TGTGCCAGCAGTGGATCCGGGACAGGGGATGGCTACACCTTC | CASSGSGTGDGYTF
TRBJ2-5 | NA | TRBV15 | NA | TGTGCCACCAGCAGAGATCGCGGAGGGGAGAGGACCCAGTACTTC | CATSRDRGGERTQYF
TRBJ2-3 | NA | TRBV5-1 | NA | TGCGCCAGCAGCGAACGGGGGCTTAGCACAGATACGCAGTATTTT | CASSERGLSTDTQYF
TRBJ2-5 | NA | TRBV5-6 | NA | TGTGCCAGCAGCAGGAGGGACCCCTACCAAGAGACCCAGTACTTC | CASSRRDPYQETQYF
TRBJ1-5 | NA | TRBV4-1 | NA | TGCGCCAGCAGCCAAACGACCGCCTATCAGCCCCAGCATTTT | CASSQTTAYQPQHF
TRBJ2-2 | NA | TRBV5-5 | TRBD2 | TGTGCCAGCAGCAGGACCAGCGGGGGGGCTAACACCGGGGAGCTGTTTTTT | CASSRTSGGANTGELFF
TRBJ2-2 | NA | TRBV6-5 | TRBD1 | TGTGCCAGCAGTTACTACGGACAGGGGGACACCGGGGAGCTGTTTTTT | CASSYYGQGDTGELFF
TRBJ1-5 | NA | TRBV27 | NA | TGTGCCAGCAGTTCCGCCTTGGGGGACTATCAGCCCCAGCATTTT | CASSSALGDYQPQHF
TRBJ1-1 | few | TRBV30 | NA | TGTTATGGCGGAATGAACACTGAAGCTTTCTTT | CYGGMNTEAFF
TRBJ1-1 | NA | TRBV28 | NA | TGTGCCAGCAGTCCCTCATACAGGGCGACTGAAGCTTTCTTT | CASSPSYRATEAFF
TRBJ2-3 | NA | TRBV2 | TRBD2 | TGTGCCAGCGTTAAAACGGACTCGGGGGGAGATACGCAGTATTTT | CASVKTDSGGDTQYF
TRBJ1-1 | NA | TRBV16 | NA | TGTGCCAGCAGCCAATCGAGCAGGGGCACTGAAGCTTTCTTT | CASSQSSRGTEAFF
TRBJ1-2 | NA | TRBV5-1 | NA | TGCGCCAGCAGCTTGACTACAGGGAACTATGGCTACACCTTC | CASSLTTGNYGYTF
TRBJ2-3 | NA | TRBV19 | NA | TGTGCCAGTAGCTTTACCACAGATACGCAGTATTTT | CASSFTTDTQYF
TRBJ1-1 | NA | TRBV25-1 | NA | TGTGCCAGCAGTGAACCTATAAAGGAGCCTGCTTTCTTT | CASSEPIKEPAFF
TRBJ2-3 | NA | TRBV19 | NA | TGTGCCAGTAGTCCCCACGCGGATACGCAGTATTTT | CASSPHADTQYF
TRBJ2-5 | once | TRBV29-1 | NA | TGCAGCGTTGGGCCTCCTTCGGGGACCCAGTACTTC | CSVGPPSGTQYF
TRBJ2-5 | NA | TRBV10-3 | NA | TGTGCCATCAGTGAGGGTTGGGTCCAAGAGACCCAGTACTTC | CAISEGWVQETQYF
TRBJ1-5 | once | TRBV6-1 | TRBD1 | TGTGCCAGCAGTGTATCGACAGGGGGCAATCAGCCCCAGCATTTT | CASSVSTGGNQPQHF
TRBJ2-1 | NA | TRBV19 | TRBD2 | TGTGCCAGTAGTATCACACTAGCGGGATTCATATCTAGCTACAATGAGCAGTTCTTC | CASSITLAGFISSYNEQFF
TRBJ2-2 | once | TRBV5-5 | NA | TGTGCCAGCAGCTTGGGGAGGGACGCGAACACCGGGGAGCTGTTTTTT | CASSLGRDANTGELFF
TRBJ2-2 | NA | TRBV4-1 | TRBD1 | TGCGCCAGCAGCCAAGACCGCGACAGGGATACGTACACCGGGGAGCTGTTTTTT | CASSQDRDRDTYTGELFF
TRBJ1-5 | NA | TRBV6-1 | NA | TGTGCCAGCATCAGAGGGCAGGGAGGCAATCAGCCCCAGCATTTT | CASIRGQGGNQPQHF
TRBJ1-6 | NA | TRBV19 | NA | TGTGCCAGTAGCCCCTTGCTGAAAAGCTCCTATAATTCACCCCTCCACTTT | CASSPLLKSSYNSPLHF
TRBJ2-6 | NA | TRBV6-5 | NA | TGTGCCAGCAGTTACTATGGGCGCGGGGCCAACGTCCTGACTTTC | CASSYYGRGANVLTF
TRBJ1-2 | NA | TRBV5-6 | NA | TGTGCCAGCAGCTTAAGGGAGTTCTATGGCTACACCTTC | CASSLREFYGYTF
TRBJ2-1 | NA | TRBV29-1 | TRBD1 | TGCAGCGTTGTCGGTGTTCTGACAGGGGGTTCCTACAATGAGCAGTTCTTC | CSVVGVLTGGSYNEQFF
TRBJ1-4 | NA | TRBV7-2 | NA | TGTGCCAGCAGCCGGACTTGGAGTGAAAAACTGTTTTTT | CASSRTWSEKLFF
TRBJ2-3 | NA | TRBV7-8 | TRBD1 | TGTGCCAGCAGCCCTAGCTCGGGACAGGGATCAGATACGCAGTATTTT | CASSPSSGQGSDTQYF
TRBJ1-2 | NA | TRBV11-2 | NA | TGTGCCAGCAGCCACGACCCGGCCCTGGACGACGGCTACACCTTC | CASSHDPALDDGYTF
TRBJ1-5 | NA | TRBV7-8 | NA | TGTGCCAGCAGACAAGGGCCTTTCGGCAATCAGCCCCAGCATTTT | CASRQGPFGNQPQHF
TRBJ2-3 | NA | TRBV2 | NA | TGTGCCAGCCCTGGAACCGGAGGAGATACGCAGTATTTT | CASPGTGGDTQYF
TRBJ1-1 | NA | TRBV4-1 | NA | TGCGCCAGCAGCCAAGGGTACCTTCCGGGATCGAACACTGAAGCTTTCTTT | CASSQGYLPGSNTEAFF
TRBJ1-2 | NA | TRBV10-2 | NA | TGCGCCAGCAGTGAGTCGGGGGGCGGCTACACCTTC | CASSESGGGYTF
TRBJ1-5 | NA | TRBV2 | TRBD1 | TGTGCCAGCGGAGGGACAGGGAATCAGCCCCAGCATTTT | CASGGTGNQPQHF
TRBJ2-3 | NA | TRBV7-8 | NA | TGTGCCAGCAGCTCGGGGTCTAGGGGTACGCAGTATTTT | CASSSGSRGTQYF
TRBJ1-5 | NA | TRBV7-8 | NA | TGTGCCAGCAGCTTAGCGGCAGGGCCGAATCAGCCCCAGCATTTT | CASSLAAGPNQPQHF
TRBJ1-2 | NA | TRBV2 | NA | TGTGCCAGCAGCAACAGGGATGGCTACACCTTC | CASSNRDGYTF
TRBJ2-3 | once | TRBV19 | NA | TGTGCCAGTAGCGGGGGAGGAGATACGCAGTATTTT | CASSGGGDTQYF
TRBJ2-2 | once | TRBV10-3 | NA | TGTGCCATCAGTGAACGGCGGACGAACACCGGGGAGCTGTTTTTT | CAISERRTNTGELFF